The clone carrying this T cell receptor beta chain was counted many times. As yet, its antigen is unknown. The record originates from a study of early T cells in non-severe SARS-CoV-2 infection. Study-level results: VDJdb matching skewed toward anti-spike CD8 responses, missing private and CD4 specificities.

Individual cDNA molecules carried attached unique molecular identifiers. TCRdb recomputed calls from the 5' RACE reads with MiXCR, one row per CDR3 protein. The sample lists 95,000 to 100,000 distinct CDR3 sequences; 9.5% to 11% were seen once. This TCR derives from an adult who was a healthcare worker with PCR-confirmed SARS-CoV-2 infection or an uninfected control (not recorded which). The specimen was whole blood.

The DNA for the CDR3 is TGTGCCAGCAGCCCTCTAAACACCGGGGAGCTGTTTTTT. Residues: CASSPLNTGELFF. The chain carries TRBV9 and TRBJ2-2; D is unresolved. Trimming took off 4 bases at V and 2 bases at J, with 6 bases between the two ends. CDR3 length equals 13 residues. The germline gives CDR1 SGDLS, CDR2 YYNGEE. Variable domain in full (rest from reference TRBV9 and TRBJ2-2): DSGVTQTPKHLITATGQRVTLRCSPRSGDLSVYWYQQSLDQGLQFLIQYYNGEERAKGNILERFSAQQFPDLHSELNLSSLELGDSALYFCASSPLNTGELFFGEGSRLTVL.